This T cell receptor (beta chain) was observed in a study of PD-1 blockade in mismatch repair-deficient tumors. Study details: All were previously treated, progressing patients with 12 mismatch repair-deficient cancer types. Study observations and caveats: After pembrolizumab, tumor-resident clones rose rapidly, then generally contracted before radiologic responses.

All patients were mismatch repair deficient, assessed by either PCR or immunohistochemistry. TCRs were sequenced from a few patients responding to pembrolizumab. The trim removed 4 bases at V and 2 bases at J, leaving 7 bases unmatched. CDR3 length: 15 residues. Germline V gene data show CDR1 as SNHLY and CDR2 as FYNNEI. Sequencing used immunoSEQ multiplex PCR; TCRdb keeps in-frame clones, though not all of them. The sample contains 15,000 or so clones, around 84% of which appear only once. This clone showed up just once. The antigen remains undetermined. This material consisted of PBMCs, taken 14 weeks after starting pembrolizumab. This chain links TRBV2 with TRBJ1-1; 7 nucleotides agree with TRBD1. This clonotype originated in an adult with mismatch repair-deficient cancer. The CDR3 protein is CASSVPGQSNTEAFF. CDR3 sequence (DNA): TGTGCCAGCAGTGTTCCGGGACAGAGTAACACTGAAGCTTTCTTT.